This entry lists 5 T cell receptor beta chains sequenced from one sample in a study of cytomegalovirus exposure and HLA in healthy donors. This table comes from immunoSEQ multiplex PCR, and its TCRdb copy is limited to in-frame clones, with some not included. The sample yields about 200,000 clones, less than 85% seen once. The material sequenced was PBMCs. These receptors all stem from a young woman in good health and CMV-seronegative.

V is TRBV9 and J is TRBJ2-7, with D maybe TRBD2 (5 bases). The CDR3 is 15 residues long. CDR1 is SGDLS, CDR2 YYNGEE, per germline. V was clipped by 4 bases and J by 4 bases, with 18 bases between them. DNA for the CDR3: TGTGCCAGCAGCCCGGAAGGGTCTTGGACTTACGAGCAGTACTTC. This codes for CASSPEGSWTYEQYF.

V gene TRBV5-1 combines with J gene TRBJ1-2; 9 bases line up with TRBD1. The CDR3 extends over 14 amino acids. The germline V gene has CDR1 SGHRS and CDR2 YFSETQ. The junction had 4 bases not matched to a gene; V was cut back by 3 bases and J by 4 bases. This CDR3 reads CASSSGQGTYGYTF. The DNA for the CDR3 is TGCGCCAGCAGCTCGGGACAGGGCACCTATGGCTACACCTTC.

V usage is TRBV10-1 and J usage is TRBJ1-1; D might be TRBD1 (5 bases). The CDR3 totals 13 residues. With 6 bases removed from V and 2 bases from J, the gap between germline ends came to 10 bases. Germline CDR1 and CDR2: WNHNN and SYGVQD (reference sequence). In nucleotides, the CDR3 is TGCGCCAGCAGCCGCCAGGGAAACACTGAAGCTTTCTTT. Its translation is CASSRQGNTEAFF.

This clone appeared once. The V and J genes are TRBV4-1 and TRBJ2-2; either TRBD1 or TRBD2 may fit D (5 bases each). The V end was cut by 8 bases, the J end by 5 bases, with 15 bases between. This CDR3 region has 14 residues. Germline CDR1 MGHRA, CDR2 YSYEKL. The CDR3, as DNA: TGCGCCAGCGGGGCGGGTGGATGGACCGGGGAGCTGTTTTTT. Amino acid sequence: CASGAGGWTGELFF.

This chain's CDR3 is CSVEPPDRQTWGTEAFF. DNA of the CDR3: TGCAGCGTTGAACCCCCGGACAGGCAAACCTGGGGCACTGAAGCTTTCTTT. The V gene is TRBV29-1, the J gene TRBJ1-1, with 7 positions matching TRBD1. V lost 2 bases and J lost 4; bases outside the gene matches: 16. The germline V gene has CDR1 SQVTM and CDR2 ANQGSEA. The CDR3 runs to 17 residues. The full variable domain, completed using reference TRBV29-1 and TRBJ1-1, is SAVISQKPSRDICQRGTSLTIQCQVDSQVTMMFWYRQQPGQSLTLIATANQGSEATYESGFVIDKFPISRPNLTFSTLTVSNMSPEDSSIYLCSVEPPDRQTWGTEAFFGQGTRLTVV.